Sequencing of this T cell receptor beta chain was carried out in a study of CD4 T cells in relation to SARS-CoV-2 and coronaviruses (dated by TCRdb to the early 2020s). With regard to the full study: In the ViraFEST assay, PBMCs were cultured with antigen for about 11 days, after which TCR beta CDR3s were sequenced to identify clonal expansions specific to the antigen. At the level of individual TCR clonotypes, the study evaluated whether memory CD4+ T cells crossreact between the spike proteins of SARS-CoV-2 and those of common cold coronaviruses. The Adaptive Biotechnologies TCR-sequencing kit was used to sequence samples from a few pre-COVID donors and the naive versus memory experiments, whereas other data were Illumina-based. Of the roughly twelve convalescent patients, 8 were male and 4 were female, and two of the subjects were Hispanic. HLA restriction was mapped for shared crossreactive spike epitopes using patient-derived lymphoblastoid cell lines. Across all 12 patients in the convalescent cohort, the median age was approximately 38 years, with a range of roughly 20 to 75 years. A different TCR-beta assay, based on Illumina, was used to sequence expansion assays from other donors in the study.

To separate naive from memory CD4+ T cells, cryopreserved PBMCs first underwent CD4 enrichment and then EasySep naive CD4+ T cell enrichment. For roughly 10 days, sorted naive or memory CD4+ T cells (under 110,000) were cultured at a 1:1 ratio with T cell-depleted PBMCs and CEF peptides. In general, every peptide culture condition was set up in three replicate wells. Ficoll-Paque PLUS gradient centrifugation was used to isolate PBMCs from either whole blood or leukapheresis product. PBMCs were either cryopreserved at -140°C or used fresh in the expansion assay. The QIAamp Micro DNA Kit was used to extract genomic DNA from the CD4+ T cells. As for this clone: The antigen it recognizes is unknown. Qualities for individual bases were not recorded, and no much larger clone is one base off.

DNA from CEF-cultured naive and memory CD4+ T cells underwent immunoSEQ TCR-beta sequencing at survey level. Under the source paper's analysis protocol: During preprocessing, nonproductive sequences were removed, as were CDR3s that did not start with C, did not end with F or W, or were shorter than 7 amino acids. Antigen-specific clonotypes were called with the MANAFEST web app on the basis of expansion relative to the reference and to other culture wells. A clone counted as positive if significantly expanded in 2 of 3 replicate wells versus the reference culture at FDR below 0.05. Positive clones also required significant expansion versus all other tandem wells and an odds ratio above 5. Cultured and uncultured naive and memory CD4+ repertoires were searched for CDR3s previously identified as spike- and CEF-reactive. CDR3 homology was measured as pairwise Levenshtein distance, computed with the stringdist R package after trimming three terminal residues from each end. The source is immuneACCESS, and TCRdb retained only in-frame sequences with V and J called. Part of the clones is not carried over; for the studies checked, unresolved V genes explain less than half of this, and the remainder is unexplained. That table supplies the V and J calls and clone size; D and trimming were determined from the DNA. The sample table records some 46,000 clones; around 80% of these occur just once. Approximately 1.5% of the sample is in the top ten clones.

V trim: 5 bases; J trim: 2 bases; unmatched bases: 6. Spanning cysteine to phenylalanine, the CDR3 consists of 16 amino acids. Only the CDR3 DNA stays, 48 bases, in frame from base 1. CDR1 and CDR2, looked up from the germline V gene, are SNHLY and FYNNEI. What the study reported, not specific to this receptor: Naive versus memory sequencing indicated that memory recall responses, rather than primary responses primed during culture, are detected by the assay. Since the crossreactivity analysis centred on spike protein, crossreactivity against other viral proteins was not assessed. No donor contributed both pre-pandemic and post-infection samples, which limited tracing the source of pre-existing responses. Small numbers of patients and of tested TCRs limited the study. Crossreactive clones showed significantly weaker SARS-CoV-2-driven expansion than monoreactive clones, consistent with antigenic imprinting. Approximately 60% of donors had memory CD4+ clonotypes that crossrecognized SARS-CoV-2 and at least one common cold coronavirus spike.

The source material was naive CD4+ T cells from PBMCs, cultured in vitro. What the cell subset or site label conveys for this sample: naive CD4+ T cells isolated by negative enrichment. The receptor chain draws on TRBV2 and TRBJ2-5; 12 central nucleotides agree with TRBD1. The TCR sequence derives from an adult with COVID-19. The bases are TGTGCCAGCAGTCTCCGGGACAGGGGGCTACAAGAGACCCAGTACTTC. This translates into CASSLRDRGLQETQYF.